The entry below gives a single T cell receptor (beta chain) sequence along with its context. The antigen remains unidentified. A junction end diverges from the germline sequence, so it may reflect a read error. The entry originates in a study of T cell responses to AZD1222 COVID-19 vaccine. Study findings and constraints: Baseline serostatus was positive in only a handful of AZD1222 recipients.

TCRdb's copy holds only in-frame clones and misses some; the assay was immunoSEQ multiplex PCR. This table holds roughly 150,000 clones, over 85% found once. Germline CDR1 is SNHLY and CDR2 is FYNNEI. The CDR3 spans 16 residues. V is TRBV2 and J is TRBJ1-1; D remains unclear. The TCR was taken from an adult who received the AZD1222 COVID-19 vaccine. The sequencing here drew on peripheral blood, taken 28 days after the second AZD1222 dose. CDR3 sequence reads: CASSEGARVVKTEAFF. In DNA form, the CDR3 reads TGTGCCAGCAGTGAAGGGGCGAGGGTCGTGAAGACTGAAGCTTTCTTT.